This TCR beta chain was profiled in a study of radiation and T cells in renal cell carcinoma. This CDR3 region has 13 residues. V lost 8 bases, J lost 5 bases, and 14 bases lay in between. Germline V gene sequence: CDR1 MNHNY, CDR2 SVGAGI (reference sequence). Generated by immunoSEQ multiplex PCR, the TCRdb table keeps only in-frame clones and is missing some. Among 150,000 to 160,000 clones listed, roughly 87% were seen once. The time point is: blood 2 weeks post-SBRT. As to treatment: 15 Gy SBRT to primary tumor, nephrectomy 4 weeks later. Radiation-treated patients gave blood at baseline, week 2 and week 4. Clear cell pathology was present in this patient's renal cell carcinoma. Findings of the study overall: From baseline, blood top tumor clonotypes peaked at 2 weeks post-radiation.

This clone appeared a few times. Its antigen is not identified. Sequencing was performed on blood, taken from a patient whose treatment included radiotherapy and nephrectomy. J is TRBJ2-3 and V is TRBV6-6; tentative D call: TRBD2 (6 bases). This TCR came from a woman aged 45-65 years with renal cell carcinoma. The CDR3 DNA reads as TGTGCCAGCGCGGGGCCCGGGGTAGATACGCAGTATTTT. It is translated as CASAGPGVDTQYF.